The next 20 T cell receptor beta chains were all read from a single sample in a study of cytomegalovirus exposure and HLA in healthy donors. The PCR contained 60 Vbeta and 13 Jbeta primers. Sequencing was performed with immunoSEQ multiplex PCR; in TCRdb, only in-frame clones are kept and a portion is missing. The repertoire has about 210,000 clones, over 75% of them found once; the top ten carry about 1.7%. Source material: PBMCs. The receptors here all came from a male donor in good health and CMV-seronegative.

The chain recombines TRBV29-1 with TRBJ1-1, with D unclear. CDR1 is SQVTM and CDR2 is ANQGSEA in the germline V gene. V lost 5 bases and J 3 bases, leaving 7 bases between the germline ends. The CDR3 spans 11 residues. CDR3: CSVLADTEAFF. CDR3 DNA sequence: TGCAGCGTTCTGGCAGACACTGAAGCTTTCTTT.

CDR3 bases: TGTGCCAGCAGTAGAACTAGCGGGGGGGGCACCGGGGAGCTGTTTTTT. Translating gives CASSRTSGGGTGELFF. The chain uses TRBV5-4 and TRBJ2-2; TRBD2 agrees at 13 bases. The CDR3 runs 16 residues. V was clipped by 5 bases and J by 4 bases; unmatched bases: 5. Germline loops: CDR1 SGHNT, CDR2 YYREEE (reference sequence).

For the CDR3, the DNA is TGCGCCAGCAGCTTGGCACAGGGTAGTGGCTACACCTTC. Translation: CASSLAQGSGYTF. The chain links TRBV5-1 to TRBJ1-2, with a possible D match to TRBD1 (6 bases). The CDR3 loop spans 13 amino acids. With 0 bases removed from V and 7 bases from J, the gap between germline ends came to 10 bases. Looked up from germline, CDR1 is SGHRS and CDR2 is YFSETQ.

The chain couples TRBV19 to TRBJ1-5, with 9 bases lining up with TRBD1. Losses at the gene ends were 5 bases for V and 4 bases for J; bases not matched to a gene: 6. The V gene's germline CDR1 is LNHDA and CDR2 SQIVND (reference sequence). The CDR3 length is 15 residues. CDR3 loop: CASSLDRGPNQPQHF. CDR3 nucleotides: TGTGCCAGTAGTTTGGACAGGGGTCCTAATCAGCCCCAGCATTTT.

The rearrangement links TRBV6-6 to TRBJ2-1; possible D gene TRBD1, 6 bases. Germline-derived CDR1 and CDR2 are MNHNY and SVGAGI (reference sequence). The germline V and J ends were trimmed by 7 bases and 4 bases, with 8 bases remaining between them. The CDR3 length is 12 residues. The CDR3, as DNA: TGTGCCAGCAACCAGGGGTACAATGAGCAGTTCTTC. Translated: CASNQGYNEQFF.

This chain uses TRBV5-1 with TRBJ2-1, with 8 bases fitting TRBD1. The V segment lost 3 bases and the J segment 7 bases; nucleotides outside the gene matches: 6. This CDR3 contains 14 residues. Germline CDR1 is SGHRS and CDR2 is YFSETQ. DNA of the CDR3: TGCGCCAGCAGCTACCGGGACAGGCTTAATGAGCAGTTCTTC. Encoded protein: CASSYRDRLNEQFF.

In DNA form, the CDR3 reads TGTGCCAGCAGGTTGGGACTAGCGGGAGAACAGTACTTC. This sequence encodes CASRLGLAGEQYF. The chain has TRBV7-2 and TRBJ2-7, with 14 bases identical to TRBD2. This CDR3 comprises 13 residues. V dropped 6 bases and J dropped 10; count of bases not matched to a gene: 5. Germline V gene data show CDR1 as SGHTA and CDR2 as FQGNSA.

In its sample, this clone was seen many times. The V and J genes are TRBV29-1 and TRBJ1-2, with 9 bases aligning to TRBD1. The CDR3 extends over 14 amino acids. CDR1 is SQVTM, CDR2 ANQGSEA, per germline. Trimming took 4 bases from V and 4 from J; bases not matched to a gene: 7. In DNA, the CDR3 is TGCAGCGTTGTACAACAGGGGGCTGGCTATGGCTACACCTTC. It translates to CSVVQQGAGYGYTF.

The gene calls are TRBV6-1 and TRBJ1-5; the D gene is possibly TRBD1 (6 bases). The CDR3 covers 14 residues. Germline V gives CDR1 MNHNS, CDR2 SASEGT. Trimming left V 6 bases short and J 7 bases short, with 16 bases between. DNA for the CDR3: TGTGCCAGCAGAGTAATGGGGGCGGTGCAGCCCCAGCATTTT. Its translation: CASRVMGAVQPQHF.

V and J are TRBV18 and TRBJ1-5; no clear D gene. Germline CDR1 is KGHSH and CDR2 is LQKENI. This CDR3 region has 14 residues. The V and J ends lost 3 bases and 6 bases respectively, with 12 bases between them. In nucleotides, the CDR3 is TGTGCCAGCTCACCTGCGGGTAGAGGTCAGCCCCAGCATTTT. Translation gives CASSPAGRGQPQHF.

The chain couples TRBV5-1 to TRBJ2-3, with 12 bases that match TRBD2. Germline V lookup: CDR1 SGHRS, CDR2 YFSETQ. V lost 4 bases, J lost 2 bases, and 5 bases stayed unmatched. CDR3 length: 16 residues. The CDR3 DNA follows: TGCGCCAGCAGCCCAGGACTAGCGGGGAACACAGATACGCAGTATTTT. Translated: CASSPGLAGNTDTQYF.

The V call is TRBV4-1, the J call TRBJ2-2; no clear D. The V gene lost 0 bases and the J gene lost 6 bases, with 17 bases spanning the gap. Per the germline V gene, CDR1 is MGHRA and CDR2 is YSYEKL. This CDR3 has 17 residues. CDR3 DNA sequence: TGCGCCAGCAGCCAAGATTCTCTCCTAGTCGGCGCCGGGGAGCTGTTTTTT. Protein: CASSQDSLLVGAGELFF.

Notes on this clone: Relative to the germline gene, one junction end is altered; a read error may explain this. The chain links TRBV7-9 to TRBJ1-2; TRBD1 agrees at 7 bases. The CDR3 covers 13 residues. Germline V gives CDR1 SEHNR, CDR2 FQNEAQ (reference sequence). CDR3 DNA sequence: TGTTCCAGCAGCACAGGGGTGGTAGGTGGCTACACCTTC. It translates to CSSSTGVVGGYTF.

A remark on this clone: A read error may produce the germline difference seen at one junction end. The chain carries TRBV7-3 and TRBJ2-7; 9 positions match TRBD2. Germline assignment: CDR1 SGHTA and CDR2 FQGTGA. The CDR3 length is 14 residues. The CDR3 loop reads CASSLGTSSSEQYF. The DNA of the CDR3 is TGTGCCAGCAGCTTAGGGACTAGCTCCTCCGAGCAGTACTTC.

This clone appeared a few times. The chain couples TRBV6-5 to TRBJ2-1; TRBD1 matches at 7 bases. J was trimmed by 6 bases and V by 5 bases; bases with no gene match: 4. There are 13 residues in the CDR3. From germline, CDR1 is MNHEY and CDR2 SVGAGI. The CDR3 protein is CASSKQGFNEQFF. The CDR3 DNA sequence: TGTGCCAGCAGTAAACAGGGGTTCAATGAGCAGTTCTTC.

The V call is TRBV4-2, the J call TRBJ1-4; D is perhaps TRBD1 (5 bases). The CDR3 loop spans 15 amino acids. Germline V gives CDR1 LGHNA, CDR2 YNFKEQ. V was trimmed by 1 base and J by 0 bases, leaving 6 bases between them. CDR3 nucleotide sequence: TGTGCCAGCAGCCAAGTACAGGCAACTAATGAAAAACTGTTTTTT. It specifies CASSQVQATNEKLFF.

This clone was seen a few times. The chain's CDR3 is CATSSGLGGACGYTF. CDR3 DNA: TGTGCCACCAGCAGTGGCCTAGGGGGGGCGTGTGGCTACACCTTC. J is TRBJ1-2 and V is TRBV15; D may be TRBD1 (6 bases). V was pared by 3 bases and J by 7 bases, with 18 bases between. The germline gives CDR1 LNHNV, CDR2 YYDKDF (reference sequence). The CDR3 totals 15 residues.

This sequence joins TRBV5-1 and TRBJ1-1; the D gene is possibly TRBD1 (6 bases). With 5 bases removed from V and 1 base from J, the gap between germline ends came to 18 bases. There are 16 residues in the CDR3. Germline CDR1 and CDR2: SGHRS and YFSETQ. In DNA form, the CDR3 reads TGCGCCAGCAGGAATTTCGCAGGGGACCCGAACACTGAAGCTTTCTTT. The encoded protein is CASRNFAGDPNTEAFF.

This CDR3 is CASSRTGSSGKGRSYNEQFF. CDR3 coding DNA: TGCGCCAGCAGTCGGACAGGGTCTAGCGGGAAAGGGCGCTCCTACAATGAGCAGTTCTTC. The J gene is TRBJ2-1, the V gene TRBV23-1, with D perhaps TRBD2 (9 bases). TRBV23-1 is an open reading frame, and its role is uncertain. The CDR3 runs to 20 residues. V lost 4 bases and J 0 bases, leaving 25 bases between the germline ends.

The chain links TRBV2 to TRBJ1-3; no firm D call. Germline values: CDR1 SNHLY, CDR2 FYNNEI. The V and J ends lost 6 bases and 2 bases respectively, with 11 bases between them. The CDR3 is 14 amino acids. The CDR3 DNA sequence: TGTGCCAGCAGGGAGGACTTGACTGGAAACACCATATATTTT. The encoded protein is CASREDLTGNTIYF.